This record covers a single TCR beta chain. This entry comes from a study of shared clonotypes between healthy human individuals. TCRdb's table, derived via immunoSEQ multiplex PCR, lists solely in-frame clones and lacks some. In the table there are over 1.5 million clones, about 98% of which are singletons. Trimming shortened V by 6 bases and J by 5 bases, and 6 bases separated the two germline ends. This CDR3 is built from 11 residues. The germline V gene has CDR1 SNHLY and CDR2 FYNNEI. Material for sequencing was naive CD4+ T cells sorted from blood. Regarding subset: CD45RA+ positively selected. V is TRBV2 and J is TRBJ2-3, with D uncertain. This TCR was recovered from a man aged 25 to 40 in good health. Here the CDR3 reads CASRSQDTQYF. The CDR3 region has the DNA TGTGCCAGCAGGAGCCAAGATACGCAGTATTTT.